Each of the 10 T cell receptor beta chains below was sequenced from the same sample in a study of shared clonotypes between healthy human individuals. TCRdb's copy holds only in-frame clones and misses some; the assay was immunoSEQ multiplex PCR. The sample shows about 1.4 million clones, 95% to 97% of them seen only once. Source material: naive CD4+ T cells sorted from blood. Stated subset: CD45RA+ positively selected. Source of these receptors: a man aged 30 to 39 in good health.

This chain uses TRBV6-6 with TRBJ1-3; D gene ambiguous. CDR1 and CDR2 from the germline V gene are MNHNY and SVGAGI (reference sequence). The CDR3 extends over 13 amino acids. V was shortened by 6 bases and J by 4 bases, with 10 bases between the two germline ends. The CDR3 protein is CASSPQRGNTIYF. The CDR3 DNA follows: TGTGCCAGCAGCCCCCAGCGGGGAAACACCATATATTTT.

V is TRBV19 and J is TRBJ1-4, with TRBD1 matching 7 bases. Trimming cost V 4 bases and J 4 bases; bases outside gene matches: 3. This CDR3 contains 14 residues. The germline gives CDR1 LNHDA, CDR2 SQIVND (reference sequence). Written as DNA, the CDR3 is TGTGCCAGTAGTACGACAGGGAATAATGAAAAACTGTTTTTT. Translating it yields CASSTTGNNEKLFF.

The chain is built from TRBV18 and TRBJ2-4; D ambiguous. Germline assignment: CDR1 KGHSH and CDR2 LQKENI. The CDR3 covers 17 residues. V was shortened by 2 bases and J by 0 bases, with 14 bases between the two germline ends. CDR3 in DNA: TGTGCCAGCTCACCATCTATAGCCCCTTTAGCCAAAAACATTCAGTACTTC. It is translated as CASSPSIAPLAKNIQYF.

V and J are TRBV5-1 and TRBJ1-1; D is unresolved. The CDR3 has 17 amino acids. Germline loops: CDR1 SGHRS, CDR2 YFSETQ. Trimming cost V 4 bases and J 2 bases, with 21 bases left between them. CDR3 in DNA: TGCGCCAGCAGCCCGGGGAACTCAGGCCGCCTAAACACTGAAGCTTTCTTT. This codes for CASSPGNSGRLNTEAFF.

CDR3 coding DNA: TGTGCCAGTGGACAGGGGTCCTACGAGCAGTACTTC. Translating gives CASGQGSYEQYF. The chain links TRBV27 to TRBJ2-7, with TRBD1 matching 9 bases. Germline CDR1 reads MNHEY; CDR2 reads SMNVEV (reference sequence). With 9 bases clipped from V and 1 base from J, the junction kept 1 base outside the gene matches. The CDR3 covers 12 residues.

The chain couples TRBV30 to TRBJ2-1; no clear D. The germline V gene encodes CDR1 GTSNPN and CDR2 SVGIG (reference sequence). V lost 2 bases to trimming and J lost 9 bases, with 8 bases between them. The CDR3 is made up of 11 amino acids. CDR3 in amino acids: CAWSSAGEQFF. CDR3 in DNA: TGTGCCTGGAGTTCGGCAGGTGAGCAGTTCTTC.

This clone was seen a single time. V and J are TRBV28 and TRBJ2-7; D is possibly TRBD1 (6 bases). Trimming removed 4 bases at V and 0 bases at J, with 16 bases between. Per the germline V gene, CDR1 is MDHEN and CDR2 is SYDVKM. The CDR3 consists of 16 residues. Here the CDR3 DNA reads TGTGCCAGCAGTTACGGACAGTGGAGACTCTCCTACGAGCAGTACTTC. Its translation: CASSYGQWRLSYEQYF. The entire variable domain, with the rest obtained from reference TRBV28 and TRBJ2-7, is as follows: DVKVTQSSRYLVKRTGEKVFLECVQDMDHENMFWYRQDPGLGLRLIYFSYDVKMKEKGDIPEGYSVSREKKERFSLILESASTNQTSMYLCASSYGQWRLSYEQYFGPGTRLTVT.

J is TRBJ1-5 and V is TRBV2; TRBD1 is a possible D gene (6 bases). The V end was cut by 6 bases, the J end by 0 bases, with 12 bases between. CDR3 size: 15 residues. CDR1 is SNHLY, CDR2 FYNNEI, per germline. CDR3 nucleotides: TGTGCCAGCAGGGCACAGGACAGTAGCAATCAGCCCCAGCATTTT. Translation gives CASRAQDSSNQPQHF.

The chain recombines TRBV11-2 with TRBJ2-7; 8 bases are shared with TRBD1. This CDR3 region has 16 residues. Germline V lookup: CDR1 SGHAT, CDR2 FQNNGV. After removal of 6 bases from V and 0 bases from J, the junction contained 10 bases not matched to a gene. CDR3 coding DNA: TGTGCCAGCAGTCGAGCAGGGGGCCTTAGCTCCTACGAGCAGTACTTC. Translated, it gives CASSRAGGLSSYEQYF.

CDR3 in DNA: TGTGCCATCAGCGAGGGGTATATGGCTTACACCTTC. This translates into CAISEGYMAYTF. The chain joins TRBV10-3 to TRBJ1-2; perhaps TRBD1 as D (5 bases). Germline V gene lookup returns CDR1 ENHRY and CDR2 SYGVKD. CDR3 length: 12 amino acids. V lost 6 bases and J lost 11, with 16 bases in between.